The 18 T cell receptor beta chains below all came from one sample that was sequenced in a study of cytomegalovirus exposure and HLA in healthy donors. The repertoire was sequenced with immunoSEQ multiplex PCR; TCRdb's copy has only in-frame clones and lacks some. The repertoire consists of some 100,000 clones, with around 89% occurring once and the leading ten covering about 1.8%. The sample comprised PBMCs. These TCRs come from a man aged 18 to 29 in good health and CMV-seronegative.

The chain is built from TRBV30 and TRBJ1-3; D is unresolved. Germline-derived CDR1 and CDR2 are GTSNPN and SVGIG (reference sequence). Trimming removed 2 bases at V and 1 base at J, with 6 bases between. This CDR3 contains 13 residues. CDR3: CAWSTGSGNTIYF. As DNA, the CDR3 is TGTGCCTGGAGTACGGGTTCTGGAAACACCATATATTTT. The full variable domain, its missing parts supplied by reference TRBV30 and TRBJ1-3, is SQTIHQWPATLVQPVGSPLSLECTVEGTSNPNLYWYRQAAGRGLQLLFYSVGIGQISSEVPQNLSASRPQDRQFILSSKKLLLSDSGFYLCAWSTGSGNTIYFGEGSWLTVV.

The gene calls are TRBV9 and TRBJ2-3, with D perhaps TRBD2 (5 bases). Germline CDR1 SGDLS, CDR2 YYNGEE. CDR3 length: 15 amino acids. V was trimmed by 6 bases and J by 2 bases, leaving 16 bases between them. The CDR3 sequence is CASTSRETFTDTQYF. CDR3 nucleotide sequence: TGTGCCAGCACCTCACGGGAAACCTTCACAGATACGCAGTATTTT.

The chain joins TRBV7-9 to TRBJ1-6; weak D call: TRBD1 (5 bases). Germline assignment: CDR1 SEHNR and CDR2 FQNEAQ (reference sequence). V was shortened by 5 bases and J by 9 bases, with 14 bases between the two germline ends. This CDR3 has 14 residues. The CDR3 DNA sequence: TGTGCCAGCAGCCTGGGGGGGTTGAGTTCACCCCTCCACTTT. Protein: CASSLGGLSSPLHF.

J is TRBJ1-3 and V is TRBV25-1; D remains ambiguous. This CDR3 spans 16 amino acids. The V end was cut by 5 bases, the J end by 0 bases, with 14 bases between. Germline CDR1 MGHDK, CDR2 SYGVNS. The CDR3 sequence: CASSLFQAFSGNTIYF. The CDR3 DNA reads TGTGCCAGCAGTCTGTTCCAGGCGTTCTCTGGAAACACCATATATTTT.

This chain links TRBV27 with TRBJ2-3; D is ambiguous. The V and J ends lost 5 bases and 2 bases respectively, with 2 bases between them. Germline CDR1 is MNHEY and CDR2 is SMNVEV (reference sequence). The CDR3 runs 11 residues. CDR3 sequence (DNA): TGTGCCAGCAGTCACACAGATACGCAGTATTTT. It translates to CASSHTDTQYF.

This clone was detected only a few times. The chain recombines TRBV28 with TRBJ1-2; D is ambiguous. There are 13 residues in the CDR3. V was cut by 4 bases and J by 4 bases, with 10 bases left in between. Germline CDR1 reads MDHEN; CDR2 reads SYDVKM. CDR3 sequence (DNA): TGTGCCAGCAGTTCGGGTGTCGGCTATGGCTACACCTTC. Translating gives CASSSGVGYGYTF.

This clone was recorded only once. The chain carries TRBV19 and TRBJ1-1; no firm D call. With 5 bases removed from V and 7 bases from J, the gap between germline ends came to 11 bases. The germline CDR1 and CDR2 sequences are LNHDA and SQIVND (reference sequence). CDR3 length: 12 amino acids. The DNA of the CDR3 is TGTGCCAGTAGTGGGATACTAGGTGAAGCTTTCTTT. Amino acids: CASSGILGEAFF.

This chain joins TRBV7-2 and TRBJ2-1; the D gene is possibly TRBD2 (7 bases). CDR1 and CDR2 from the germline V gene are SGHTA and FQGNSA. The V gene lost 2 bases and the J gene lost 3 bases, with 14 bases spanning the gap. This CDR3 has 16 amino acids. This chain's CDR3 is CASSLSAGAVYNEQFF. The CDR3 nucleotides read TGTGCCAGCAGCTTATCGGCGGGGGCCGTCTACAATGAGCAGTTCTTC.

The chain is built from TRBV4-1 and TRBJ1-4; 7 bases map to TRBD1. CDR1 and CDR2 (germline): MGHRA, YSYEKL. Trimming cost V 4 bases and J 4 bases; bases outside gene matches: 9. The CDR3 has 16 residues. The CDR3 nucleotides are TGCGCCAGCAGCCGTGATCCCGGGACAGTTAATGAAAAACTGTTTTTT. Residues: CASSRDPGTVNEKLFF.

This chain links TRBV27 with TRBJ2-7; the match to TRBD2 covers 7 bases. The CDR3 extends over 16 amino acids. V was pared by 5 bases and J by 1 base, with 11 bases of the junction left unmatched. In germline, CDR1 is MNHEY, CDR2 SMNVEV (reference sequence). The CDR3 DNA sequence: TGTGCCAGCAGTCCGAACCGCGGGGGAGGGTCCTACGAGCAGTACTTC. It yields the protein CASSPNRGGGSYEQYF.

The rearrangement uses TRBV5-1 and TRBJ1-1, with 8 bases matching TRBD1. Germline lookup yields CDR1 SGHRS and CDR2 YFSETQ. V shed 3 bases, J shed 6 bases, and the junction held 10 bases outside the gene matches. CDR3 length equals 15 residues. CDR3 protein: CASSSQGQDWSEAFF. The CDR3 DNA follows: TGCGCCAGCAGCTCACAGGGACAGGATTGGTCTGAAGCTTTCTTT. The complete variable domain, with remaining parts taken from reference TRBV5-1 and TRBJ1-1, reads KAGVTQTPRYLIKTRGQQVTLSCSPISGHRSVSWYQQTPGQGLQFLFEYFSETQRNKGNFPGRFSGRQFSNSRSEMNVSTLELGDSALYLCASSSQGQDWSEAFFGQGTRLTVV.

The CDR3 reads CASSKIRNRNNEQFF. The CDR3 bases are TGTGCCAGCAGCAAAATCAGGAACAGGAACAATGAGCAGTTCTTC. V and J are TRBV11-2 and TRBJ2-1, with D possibly matching TRBD1 (5 bases). V was cut by 5 bases and J by 5 bases, with 16 bases left in between. The CDR3 spans 15 residues. CDR1 SGHAT and CDR2 FQNNGV come from the germline V gene.

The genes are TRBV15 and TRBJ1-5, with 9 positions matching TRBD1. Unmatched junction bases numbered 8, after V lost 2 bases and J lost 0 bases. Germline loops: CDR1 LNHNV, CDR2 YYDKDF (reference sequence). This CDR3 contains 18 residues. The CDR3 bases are TGTGCCACCAGCAGAACAGGGGGCCCTACCTATAGCAATCAGCCCCAGCATTTT. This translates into CATSRTGGPTYSNQPQHF.

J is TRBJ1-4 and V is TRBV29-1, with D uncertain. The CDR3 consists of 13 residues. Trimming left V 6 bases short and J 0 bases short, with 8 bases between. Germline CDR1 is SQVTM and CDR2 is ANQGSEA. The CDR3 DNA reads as TGCAGCGTGGCTGTTCCAACTAATGAAAAACTGTTTTTT. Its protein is CSVAVPTNEKLFF.

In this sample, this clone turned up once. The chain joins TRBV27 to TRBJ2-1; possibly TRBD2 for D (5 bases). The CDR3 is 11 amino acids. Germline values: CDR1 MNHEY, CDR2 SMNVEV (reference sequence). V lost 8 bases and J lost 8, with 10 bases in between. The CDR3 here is CASFYSDEQFF. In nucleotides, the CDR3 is TGTGCCAGCTTTTATAGCGATGAGCAGTTCTTC.

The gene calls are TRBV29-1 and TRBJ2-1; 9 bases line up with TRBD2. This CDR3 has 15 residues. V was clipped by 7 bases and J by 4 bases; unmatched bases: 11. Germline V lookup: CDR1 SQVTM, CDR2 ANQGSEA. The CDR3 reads CSARGETSGYNEQFF. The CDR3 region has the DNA TGCAGCGCACGGGGGGAGACTAGCGGATACAATGAGCAGTTCTTC.

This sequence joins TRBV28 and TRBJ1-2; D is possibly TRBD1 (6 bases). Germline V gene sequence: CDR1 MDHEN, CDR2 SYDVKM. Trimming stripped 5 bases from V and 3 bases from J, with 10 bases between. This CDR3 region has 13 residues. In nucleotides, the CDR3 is TGTGCCAGCAGTCCCACAGGGTACTATGGCTACACCTTC. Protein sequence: CASSPTGYYGYTF.

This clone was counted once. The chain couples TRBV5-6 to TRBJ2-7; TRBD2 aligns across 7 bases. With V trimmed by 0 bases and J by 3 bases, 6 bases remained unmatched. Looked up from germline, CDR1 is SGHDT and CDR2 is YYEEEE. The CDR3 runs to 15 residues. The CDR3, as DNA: TGTGCCAGCAGCTTGGGGACTAGTTGGCTCTACGAGCAGTACTTC. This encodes CASSLGTSWLYEQYF.